The 14 T cell receptor beta chains reported below all come from one sample, sequenced in a study of shared clonotypes between healthy human individuals (dated by TCRdb to the early 2020s). Receptor libraries were prepared by the immunoSEQ multiplex PCR assay. TCRdb carries this immuneACCESS record with in-frame sequences only. Its versions omit some clonotypes, under half of them owing to an unresolved V gene in the studies checked, with the rest unexplained. The sample table lists about 750,000 clones, around 92% of them with a count of one. More than 20% of the sample comes from the top ten. CD8 naive samples were obtained by positive selection for CCR7 among CD45RO-negative cells, yielding a CD45RA+CCR7+ population from which TemRA cells were excluded. Source material: naive CD8+ T cells sorted from blood. Read against the paper, the sample's cell subset or site label means: CD45RA+CCR7+. These receptors were collected from a man between 25 and 39 years old in good health.

The chain couples TRBV13 to TRBJ1-4; D ambiguous. CDR1 is PRHDT, CDR2 FYEKMQ, per germline (reference sequence). The V and J ends lost 3 bases and 3 bases respectively, with 8 bases between them. The CDR3 is 14 amino acids. DNA for the CDR3: TGTGCCAGCAGCTTCTGGGTGTCTAATGAAAAACTGTTTTTT. This gives the protein CASSFWVSNEKLFF.

The chain couples TRBV2 to TRBJ2-7; D remains unclear. Germline V gene lookup returns CDR1 SNHLY and CDR2 FYNNEI. This CDR3 region has 13 residues. The ends were cut back, 4 bases at V and 1 base at J, with 8 bases in the middle. CDR3 sequence reads: CASSVLHSYEQYF. The CDR3 DNA sequence: TGTGCCAGCAGTGTTCTACATTCCTACGAGCAGTACTTC.

This clone was counted once. The rearrangement uses TRBV11-2 and TRBJ2-1; 11 positions match TRBD2. This CDR3 comprises 17 residues. J was trimmed by 0 bases and V by 2 bases; bases with no gene match: 3. Germline V gene sequence: CDR1 SGHAT, CDR2 FQNNGV. As DNA, the CDR3 is TGTGCCAGCAGCTTAAGAACTAGCGGGAGCTCCTACAATGAGCAGTTCTTC. Translated: CASSLRTSGSSYNEQFF.

This clone was seen more than once but under ten times. This probably arose from a read error, given a far larger clone one base away. This CDR3 is also generated by other DNA sequences in the sample. J is TRBJ2-7 and V is TRBV6-6; 11 bases match TRBD1. Unmatched junction bases numbered 2, after V lost 4 bases and J lost 3 bases. Germline-derived CDR1 and CDR2 are MNHNY and SVGAGI (reference sequence). The CDR3 consists of 14 residues. The DNA of the CDR3 is TGTGCCAGCAGTTCCGGGACAGGGGGCTACGAGCAGTACTTC. Its translation: CASSSGTGGYEQYF.

The rearrangement links TRBV27 to TRBJ2-5; TRBD2 agrees at 9 bases. The J segment lost 5 bases and the V segment lost 4 bases, leaving 14 bases of the junction unmatched. This CDR3 region has 17 residues. Germline V gene data show CDR1 as MNHEY and CDR2 as SMNVEV (reference sequence). The CDR3 DNA sequence: TGTGCCAGCAGTTCCCTCGGGATAGCGGGAGCTTATGAGACCCAGTACTTC. The encoded protein is CASSSLGIAGAYETQYF.

With respect to this clone: This may stem from a read error, because a much larger clone lies one nucleotide away. Other DNA sequences within the sample encode an identical CDR3. CDR3: CASSLEGGTDTQYF. The CDR3 bases are TGTGCCAGCAGCTTAGAAGGGGGCACAGATACGCAGTATTTT. This chain uses TRBV7-9 with TRBJ2-3; TRBD1 might be the D (5 bases). The CDR3 covers 14 residues. V was clipped by 1 base and J by 1 base, with 6 bases between them. Germline loops: CDR1 SEHNR, CDR2 FQNEAQ (reference sequence).

Note on this clone: Different DNA sequences within this sample yield the same CDR3. The chain carries TRBV9 and TRBJ2-7, with 7 bases that match TRBD1. Germline trimming cut 0 bases from V and 6 bases from J; bases unmatched to any gene: 3. The CDR3 runs to 13 residues. CDR1 SGDLS and CDR2 YYNGEE come from the germline V gene. CDR3 loop: CASSVGQGSEQYF. Here the CDR3 DNA reads TGTGCCAGCAGCGTAGGACAGGGTAGCGAGCAGTACTTC.

This chain uses TRBV9 with TRBJ1-2; possible D gene TRBD1, 5 bases. Per germline, CDR1 SGDLS and CDR2 YYNGEE. The CDR3 runs 12 residues. V was pared by 3 bases and J by 14 bases, with 17 bases between. The CDR3 nucleotides are TGTGCCAGCAGCGCGACGGACGCGGGGGGAACCTTC. As protein: CASSATDAGGTF.

V and J are TRBV4-3 and TRBJ1-1, with D possibly being TRBD1 (6 bases). This CDR3 contains 14 residues. Between the trimmed V and J ends, which lost 3 bases and 6 bases, there was a span of 14 bases. The germline gives CDR1 LGHNA, CDR2 YSLEER. CDR3 protein: CASSHRPGAPEAFF. For the CDR3, the DNA is TGCGCCAGCAGCCATCGTCCAGGGGCCCCTGAAGCTTTCTTT.

The rearrangement links TRBV27 to TRBJ2-7; D gene unclear. CDR1 and CDR2 (germline): MNHEY, SMNVEV (reference sequence). The CDR3 has 15 amino acids. The V gene lost 0 bases and the J gene lost 5 bases, with 14 bases spanning the gap. CDR3 coding DNA: TGTGCCAGCAGTTTATCATGGGGTAATGGCCACGAGCAGTACTTC. Encoded protein: CASSLSWGNGHEQYF.

J is TRBJ2-3 and V is TRBV4-3; TRBD2 is a possible D gene (5 bases). CDR1 and CDR2 (germline): LGHNA, YSLEER. The CDR3 extends over 15 amino acids. V was shortened by 3 bases and J by 2 bases, with 12 bases between the two germline ends. The CDR3 coding sequence is TGCGCCAGCAGCCAGGGTGAGGGTAACACAGATACGCAGTATTTT. Its protein is CASSQGEGNTDTQYF.

The chain links TRBV7-9 to TRBJ2-7; 11 bases fit TRBD1. The germline gives CDR1 SEHNR, CDR2 FQNEAQ (reference sequence). This CDR3 is built from 15 residues. Trimming at V came to 5 bases and at J to 2 bases, leaving 5 bases not matched to a gene. The CDR3 spells CASSERGQGAYEQYF. The DNA of the CDR3 is TGTGCCAGCAGCGAGAGGGGACAGGGGGCCTACGAGCAGTACTTC. Full variable domain (outside the CDR3, taken from reference TRBV7-9 and TRBJ2-7): DTGVSQNPRHKITKRGQNVTFRCDPISEHNRLYWYRQTLGQGPEFLTYFQNEAQLEKSRLLSDRFSAERPKGSFSTLEIQRTEQGDSAMYLCASSERGQGAYEQYFGPGTRLTVT.

This clone was detected only once. The V and J genes are TRBV14 and TRBJ2-5; TRBD2 might be the D (5 bases). Germline CDR1 SGHDN, CDR2 FVKESK. The V and J ends lost 2 bases and 3 bases respectively, with 16 bases between them. The CDR3 contains 16 residues. CDR3 protein: CASSQLRRFGEETQYF. The CDR3 DNA reads as TGTGCCAGCAGCCAACTTAGGAGGTTCGGGGAAGAGACCCAGTACTTC.

CDR3 nucleotides: TGTGCCAGCAGCTTAGTAGCGGTCTCCTACAATGAGCAGTTCTTC. Its protein product is CASSLVAVSYNEQFF. The chain recombines TRBV7-8 with TRBJ2-1; D is perhaps TRBD2 (6 bases). Germline V lookup: CDR1 SGHVS, CDR2 FQNEAQ. CDR3 size: 15 residues. V was pared by 1 base and J by 0 bases, with 7 bases between.